This record covers a single T cell receptor (beta chain). It was autoimmune disease history or systemic immunosuppression that excluded patients. Only in-frame clones appear in the TCRdb table, and some are missing; sequencing was by immunoSEQ multiplex PCR. The profile shows approximately 70,000 clones, around 88% of them singletons. There are 18 residues in the CDR3. V lost 2 bases and J lost 3; bases outside the gene matches: 14. This sample stems from a study of OX40 agonist ivuxolimab in advanced cancers. Sequenced here: CD4+ or CD8+ T cells sorted from blood, sampled in a trial of the OX40 agonist ivuxolimab. The chain has TRBV5-7 and TRBJ2-5; 9 nucleotides align to TRBD2. TRBV5-7 is an ORF, and what it does is uncertain. This TCR was sampled from an adult with an advanced solid tumor such as melanoma, head and neck, liver or kidney cancer. In DNA, the CDR3 is TGTGCCAGCAGCTTTCAGGAGGTAGCGGGAGACTGGGAAGAGACCCAGTACTTC. Translating it yields CASSFQEVAGDWEETQYF.